The 29 T cell receptor beta chains given below trace back to one sample, sequenced in a study of T-cell memory formation after mild COVID-19. TCRdb re-called the 5' RACE reads through MiXCR, storing one row per CDR3 protein. The table includes about 320,000 distinct CDR3 sequences, roughly 13% detected once. Material: PBMCs or a T cell subset sorted from them (not recorded which). These receptors originate from a man aged 18 to 29 who had mild COVID-19 (a few samples of this study predate the infection). Cell type and time point are not known.

This chain uses TRBV24-1 with TRBJ2-2; TRBD1 agrees at 9 bases. The CDR3 totals 15 residues. Germline V lookup: CDR1 KGHDR, CDR2 SFDVKD. V lost 6 bases, J lost 5 bases, and 6 bases stayed unmatched. The CDR3 spells CATSKTGGSTGELFF. Written as DNA, the CDR3 is TGTGCCACCAGTAAAACAGGGGGCAGTACCGGGGAGCTGTTTTTT.

This clonotype was observed many times. The V and J genes are TRBV5-1 and TRBJ2-3, with TRBD1 matching 9 bases. Germline V CDR1 and CDR2: SGHRS, YFSETQ. The CDR3 is 15 residues long. V was pared by 4 bases and J by 1 base, with 4 bases of the junction left unmatched. CDR3 protein: CASSLGQGGTDTQYF. In nucleotides, the CDR3 is TGCGCCAGCAGCCTGGGACAGGGAGGCACAGATACGCAGTATTTT.

This clonotype was recorded many times. The chain joins TRBV9 to TRBJ2-5, with 11 bases that match TRBD2. Losses at the gene ends were 4 bases for V and 3 bases for J; bases not matched to a gene: 5. This CDR3 is built from 15 residues. CDR1 and CDR2 from the germline V gene are SGDLS and YYNGEE. The CDR3: CASSTGTSGKETQYF. The DNA for the CDR3 is TGTGCCAGCAGCACCGGGACTAGCGGTAAAGAGACCCAGTACTTC.

CDR3: CSAQWAGGMQNIQYF. The CDR3 region has the DNA TGCAGTGCTCAGTGGGCCGGGGGGATGCAAAACATTCAGTACTTC. The chain recombines TRBV20-1 with TRBJ2-4; TRBD2 matches 7 bases. The V and J ends lost 5 bases and 5 bases, in that order; junction bases with no gene match: 12. The CDR3 consists of 15 residues. Germline-derived CDR1 and CDR2 are DFQATT and SNEGSKA (reference sequence).

This clonotype was seen repeatedly, ten times or more. This chain uses TRBV5-1 with TRBJ2-5; D is possibly TRBD2 (6 bases). V was shortened by 0 bases and J by 2 bases, with 8 bases between the two germline ends. Germline V gene lookup returns CDR1 SGHRS and CDR2 YFSETQ. CDR3 length: 14 residues. CDR3 loop: CASSLGGLQETQYF. As DNA, the CDR3 is TGCGCCAGCAGCTTGGGGGGACTGCAAGAGACCCAGTACTTC.

This chain uses TRBV29-1 with TRBJ2-1; 14 positions match TRBD2. Germline assignment: CDR1 SQVTM and CDR2 ANQGSEA. Germline trimming cut 6 bases from V and 6 bases from J; bases unmatched to any gene: 10. CDR3 length: 16 amino acids. The CDR3 is CSVRTSGGMKFNEQFF. Here the CDR3 DNA reads TGCAGCGTCCGGACTAGCGGGGGGATGAAGTTCAATGAGCAGTTCTTC.

This clonotype was recorded at least ten times. CDR3: CSAARRGGWPDTQYF. The CDR3 nucleotides are TGCAGTGCTGCACGGAGGGGGGGGTGGCCAGATACGCAGTATTTT. This chain connects TRBV20-1 to TRBJ2-3; D perhaps matches TRBD2 (7 bases). This CDR3 has 15 residues. Trimming shortened V by 5 bases and J by 4 bases, and 19 bases separated the two germline ends. Germline V gene sequence: CDR1 DFQATT, CDR2 SNEGSKA (reference sequence).

This clonotype appeared a few times. The chain carries TRBV27 and TRBJ1-1, with no clear D. There are 15 residues in the CDR3. Deletions cut 4 bases from V and 0 bases from J, with 12 bases between. Germline loops: CDR1 MNHEY, CDR2 SMNVEV (reference sequence). The DNA for the CDR3 is TGTGCCAGCAGTTCACGCCCTCCTTTGAACACTGAAGCTTTCTTT. It codes for CASSSRPPLNTEAFF.

The chain couples TRBV5-1 to TRBJ2-7; D gene ambiguous. V lost 2 bases and J lost 2, with 17 bases in between. The CDR3 is 16 residues long. Germline CDR1 reads SGHRS; CDR2 reads YFSETQ. The DNA for the CDR3 is TGCGCCAGCAGCTTTCGCGGAACACTTGCGACCTACGAGCAGTACTTC. Translation: CASSFRGTLATYEQYF.

This chain uses TRBV5-8 with TRBJ2-4; a possible D gene is TRBD1 (6 bases). Germline CDR1 and CDR2: SGHTS and YDEGEE. The V end lost 1 base, the J end lost 3 bases, and 20 bases lay between the germline ends. The CDR3 totals 18 residues. DNA for the CDR3: TGTGCCAGCAGCTTGAATATTTTCTCGGACAGAGGCAAAAACATTCAGTACTTC. Translated: CASSLNIFSDRGKNIQYF.

This clonotype was recorded at least ten times. The chain carries TRBV18 and TRBJ2-5; D is perhaps TRBD1 (5 bases). V dropped 3 bases and J dropped 2 bases, with 7 bases sitting between them. The CDR3 runs to 13 residues. In germline, CDR1 is KGHSH, CDR2 LQKENI. CDR3 amino acids: CASSPDSQETQYF. Here the CDR3 DNA reads TGTGCCAGCTCACCCGACAGTCAAGAGACCCAGTACTTC.

The chain recombines TRBV28 with TRBJ1-2, with unresolved D. The CDR3 runs 13 residues. CDR1 is MDHEN and CDR2 is SYDVKM in the germline V gene. The germline V and J ends were trimmed by 7 bases and 2 bases, with 11 bases remaining between them. CDR3 DNA: TGTGCCAGCACCCCCACTGGGAACTATGGCTACACCTTC. This translates into CASTPTGNYGYTF.

This clonotype came up a few times. V is TRBV30 and J is TRBJ1-4, with 7 bases identical to TRBD1. The CDR3 has 13 residues. Looked up from germline, CDR1 is GTSNPN and CDR2 is SVGIG (reference sequence). Germline trimming cut 0 bases from V and 10 bases from J; bases unmatched to any gene: 5. The CDR3 DNA follows: TGTGCCTGGAGTGTACAGGGGAGCGGAAAACTGTTTTTT. It yields the protein CAWSVQGSGKLFF.

This clonotype was detected a few times. The rearrangement uses TRBV15 and TRBJ2-7; TRBD2 matches at 11 bases. From germline, CDR1 is LNHNV and CDR2 YYDKDF (reference sequence). The CDR3 has 15 residues. Trimming cost V 5 bases and J 3 bases; bases outside gene matches: 6. As DNA, the CDR3 is TGTGCCACCAGCCACCGACTAGCGGGGATCTACGAGCAGTACTTC. Amino acid sequence: CATSHRLAGIYEQYF.

The J gene is TRBJ2-1, the V gene TRBV20-1, with 10 bases aligning to TRBD1. The CDR3 length is 14 residues. Germline CDR1 reads DFQATT; CDR2 reads SNEGSKA (reference sequence). The junction had 8 bases not matched to a gene; V was cut back by 3 bases and J by 9 bases. CDR3 region: CSARTGGAYGEQFF. In DNA form, the CDR3 reads TGCAGTGCTAGGACAGGGGGCGCCTACGGTGAGCAGTTCTTC.

The chain uses TRBV9 and TRBJ1-2; D is undetermined. CDR1 SGDLS and CDR2 YYNGEE come from the germline V gene. Trimming pared 0 bases from V and 5 bases from J, leaving 11 bases between. This CDR3 comprises 14 residues. CDR3 DNA: TGTGCCAGCAGCGTAGGGCAGGTTGCTTATGGCTACACCTTC. This gives the protein CASSVGQVAYGYTF.

This clonotype occurred a few times. The chain has TRBV24-1 and TRBJ1-6; unclear D gene. V lost 7 bases and J lost 11, with 17 bases in between. Looked up from germline, CDR1 is KGHDR and CDR2 is SFDVKD. The CDR3 is 14 amino acids. The CDR3 protein is CATSQRARSTPLHF. The DNA for the CDR3 is TGTGCCACCAGCCAACGGGCCAGGTCGACACCCCTCCACTTT.

This clonotype appeared a few times. The J gene is TRBJ1-2, the V gene TRBV28, with 7 nucleotides matching TRBD1. Germline CDR1 is MDHEN and CDR2 is SYDVKM. J gave up 4 bases and V 2 bases, and 4 bases lay outside the gene matches. CDR3 size: 14 residues. DNA for the CDR3: TGTGCCAGCAGTTTACGGGACAGCCTCTATGGCTACACCTTC. Translated, it gives CASSLRDSLYGYTF.

In its sample, this clonotype was seen many times. The CDR3 protein is CASTSAGVNEKLFF. CDR3 bases: TGTGCCAGCACCTCGGCAGGGGTGAATGAAAAACTGTTTTTT. This chain joins TRBV25-1 and TRBJ1-4; possibly TRBD1 for D (6 bases). Germline V gene data show CDR1 as MGHDK and CDR2 as SYGVNS. Trimming took 7 bases from V and 5 from J, leaving 14 bases between them. CDR3 size: 14 residues. Together with reference TRBV25-1 and TRBJ1-4, the CDR3 gives the full variable domain: EADIYQTPRYLVIGTGKKITLECSQTMGHDKMYWYQQDPGMELHLIHYSYGVNSTEKGDLSSESTVSRIRTEHFPLTLESARPSHTSQYLCASTSAGVNEKLFFGSGTQLSVL.

The CDR3 here is CASSLRLAGSHYEQYV. Written as DNA, the CDR3 is TGTGCCAGCAGCCTCCGACTAGCGGGGAGCCACTACGAGCAGTACGTC. V usage is TRBV5-6 and J usage is TRBJ2-7; 11 nucleotides agree with TRBD2. V shed 4 bases and J 3 bases; nucleotides not matched to a gene: 9. The CDR3 covers 16 residues. CDR1 is SGHDT and CDR2 is YYEEEE in the germline V gene.

Only a few counts were recorded for this clonotype. The CDR3, as DNA: TGCGCCAGCACTCCCTCCGGGGGCACAGATACGCAGTATTTT. Amino acids: CASTPSGGTDTQYF. The gene calls are TRBV5-1 and TRBJ2-3; a weak D match, TRBD2 (5 bases). Germline values: CDR1 SGHRS, CDR2 YFSETQ. The CDR3 is 14 amino acids. Trimming removed 6 bases at V and 1 base at J, with 12 bases between.

The table lists this clonotype with a few counts. The chain joins TRBV7-9 to TRBJ2-7, with 8 bases fitting TRBD1. J gave up 0 bases and V 6 bases, and 10 bases lay outside the gene matches. The V gene's germline CDR1 is SEHNR and CDR2 FQNEAQ (reference sequence). The CDR3 loop spans 16 amino acids. CDR3 residues: CASRAPGTGHSYEQYF. In DNA form, the CDR3 reads TGTGCCAGCAGAGCCCCAGGGACAGGCCACTCCTACGAGCAGTACTTC.

This clonotype was observed a few times. The chain uses TRBV20-1 and TRBJ2-7; the D is unclear. This CDR3 is built from 13 residues. CDR1 is DFQATT and CDR2 is SNEGSKA in the germline V gene (reference sequence). Trimming stripped 6 bases from V and 1 base from J, with 13 bases between. The CDR3 region is CSACWTESYEQYV. CDR3 DNA: TGCAGTGCCTGTTGGACGGAATCCTACGAGCAGTACGTC.

Only a few counts were recorded for this clonotype. V usage is TRBV5-1 and J usage is TRBJ2-5, with D perhaps TRBD2 (6 bases). V shed 6 bases and J shed 2 bases, with 14 bases lying between them. The CDR3 is 14 residues long. CDR1 and CDR2 (germline): SGHRS, YFSETQ. DNA for the CDR3: TGCGCCAGCAATGTCGGGAGAGGGCAAGAGACCCAGTACTTC. The encoded protein is CASNVGRGQETQYF.

In this sample, this clonotype turned up a few times. CDR3 protein: CASSRLGQGITPLHF. Written as DNA, the CDR3 is TGTGCCAGCAGCCGACTGGGACAGGGAATAACACCCCTCCACTTT. The rearrangement joins TRBV6-6 to TRBJ1-6; TRBD1 matches 9 bases. CDR1 and CDR2 from the germline V gene are MNHNY and SVGAGI (reference sequence). The V and J ends lost 6 bases and 11 bases, in that order; junction bases with no gene match: 11. The CDR3 totals 15 residues.

The chain is built from TRBV6-5 and TRBJ1-4; no reliable D call. The CDR3 has 13 amino acids. Trimming took 4 bases from V and 7 from J, leaving 10 bases between them. Germline CDR1 is MNHEY and CDR2 is SVGAGI. For the CDR3, the DNA is TGTGCCAGCAGTTCACCCGTGAGTGAAAAACTGTTTTTT. Protein sequence: CASSSPVSEKLFF.

In its sample, this clonotype was seen a few times. The V call is TRBV10-3, the J call TRBJ1-6; TRBD1 agrees at 10 bases. V shed 6 bases, J shed 7 bases, and the junction held 3 bases outside the gene matches. The CDR3 extends over 14 amino acids. Germline V gives CDR1 ENHRY, CDR2 SYGVKD. CDR3 sequence reads: CAIRPGQGNSPLHF. The CDR3 DNA follows: TGTGCCATCAGGCCGGGACAGGGGAATTCACCCCTCCACTTT.

The V and J genes are TRBV11-2 and TRBJ2-7; D not certain. V was clipped by 0 bases and J by 6 bases, with 9 bases between them. The CDR3 is 13 amino acids. CDR1 and CDR2 (germline): SGHAT, FQNNGV. The DNA of the CDR3 is TGTGCCAGCAGCTTAGACCGTGGTCGCGAGCAGTACGTC. It codes for CASSLDRGREQYV.

The genes are TRBV6-5 and TRBJ2-7; tentatively, D is TRBD2 (6 bases). CDR1 and CDR2 (germline): MNHEY, SVGAGI. The V and J ends lost 6 bases and 0 bases respectively, with 12 bases between them. CDR3 length: 14 residues. CDR3 amino acids: CASRLAFSSYEQYF. CDR3 coding DNA: TGTGCCAGCAGGCTAGCGTTTAGCTCCTACGAGCAGTACTTC.